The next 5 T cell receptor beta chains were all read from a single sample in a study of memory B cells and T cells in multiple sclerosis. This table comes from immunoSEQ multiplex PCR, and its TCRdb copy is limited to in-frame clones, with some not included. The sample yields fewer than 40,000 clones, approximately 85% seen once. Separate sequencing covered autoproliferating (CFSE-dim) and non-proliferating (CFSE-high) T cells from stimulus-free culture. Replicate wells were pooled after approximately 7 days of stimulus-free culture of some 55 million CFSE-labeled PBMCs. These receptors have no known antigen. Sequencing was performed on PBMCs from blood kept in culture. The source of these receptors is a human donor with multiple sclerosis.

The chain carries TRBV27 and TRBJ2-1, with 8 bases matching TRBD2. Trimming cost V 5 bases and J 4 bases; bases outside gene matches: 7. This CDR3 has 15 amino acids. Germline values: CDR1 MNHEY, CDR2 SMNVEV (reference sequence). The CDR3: CASSATSGVYNEQFF. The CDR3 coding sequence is TGTGCCAGCAGTGCCACTAGCGGAGTATACAATGAGCAGTTCTTC.

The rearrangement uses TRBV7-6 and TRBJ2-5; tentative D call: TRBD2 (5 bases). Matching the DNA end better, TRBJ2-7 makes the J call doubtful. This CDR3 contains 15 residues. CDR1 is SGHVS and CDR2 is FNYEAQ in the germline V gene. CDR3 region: CASSLLERFTYEQYF. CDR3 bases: TGTGCCAGCAGCTTACTCGAGCGGTTTACCTACGAGCAGTACTTC.

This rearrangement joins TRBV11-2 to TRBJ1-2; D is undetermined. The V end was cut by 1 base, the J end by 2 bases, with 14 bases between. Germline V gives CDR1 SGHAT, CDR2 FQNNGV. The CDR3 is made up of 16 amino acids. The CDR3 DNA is TGTGCCAGCAGCTTAGTCGGGGAGGGAGGAAACTATGGCTACACCTTC. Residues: CASSLVGEGGNYGYTF.

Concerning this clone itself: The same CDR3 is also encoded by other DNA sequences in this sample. CDR3 in DNA: TGCGCCAGCAGCCTAGCCTACGAGCAGTACTTC. It encodes CASSLAYEQYF. J is TRBJ2-7 and V is TRBV5-1; D is ambiguous. The V and J ends lost 4 bases and 2 bases respectively, with 4 bases between them. The CDR3 runs 11 residues. Germline CDR1 reads SGHRS; CDR2 reads YFSETQ. Full variable domain (outside the CDR3, taken from reference TRBV5-1 and TRBJ2-7): KAGVTQTPRYLIKTRGQQVTLSCSPISGHRSVSWYQQTPGQGLQFLFEYFSETQRNKGNFPGRFSGRQFSNSRSEMNVSTLELGDSALYLCASSLAYEQYFGPGTRLTVT.

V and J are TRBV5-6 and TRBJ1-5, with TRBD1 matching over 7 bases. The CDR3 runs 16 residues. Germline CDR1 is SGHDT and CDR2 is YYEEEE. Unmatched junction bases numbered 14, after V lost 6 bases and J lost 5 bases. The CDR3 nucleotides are TGTGCCAGCACCATCCTCCAGCTAGGGGGCCATCAGCCCCAGCATTTT. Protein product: CASTILQLGGHQPQHF.